The clone carrying this TCR beta chain was recorded many times. The sample belongs to a study of early T cells in non-severe SARS-CoV-2 infection. At the level of the study: Unpaired chains resulted from sequencing bulk RNA of unsorted whole blood.

In TCRdb, the 5' RACE reads were re-called with MiXCR into one record per CDR3 protein. The sample contains approximately 90,000 distinct CDR3 sequences, around 17% of which appear only once. The CDR3 contains 15 residues. Losses at the gene ends were 2 bases for V and 6 bases for J; bases not matched to a gene: 7. Germline CDR1 SGHRS, CDR2 YFSETQ. The TCR originated in an adult who was a healthcare worker with PCR-confirmed SARS-CoV-2 infection or an uninfected control (not recorded which). V usage is TRBV5-1 and J usage is TRBJ2-3; TRBD2 aligns across 9 bases. The material was whole blood, obtained at baseline. For the CDR3, the DNA is TGCGCCAGCAGCTTCACCGGGACTAGCCGCGATACGCAGTATTTT. This codes for CASSFTGTSRDTQYF.